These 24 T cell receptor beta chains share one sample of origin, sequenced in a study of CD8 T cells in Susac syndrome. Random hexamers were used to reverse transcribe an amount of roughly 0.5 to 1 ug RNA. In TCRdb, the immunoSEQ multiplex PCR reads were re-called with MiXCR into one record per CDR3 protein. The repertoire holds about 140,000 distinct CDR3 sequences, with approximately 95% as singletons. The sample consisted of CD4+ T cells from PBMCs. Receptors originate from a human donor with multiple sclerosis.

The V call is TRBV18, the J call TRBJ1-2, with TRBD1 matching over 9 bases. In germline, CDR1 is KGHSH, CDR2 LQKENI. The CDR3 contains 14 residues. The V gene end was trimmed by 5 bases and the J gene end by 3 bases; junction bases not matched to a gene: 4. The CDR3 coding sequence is TGTGCCAGCTCATCCCGGGACAGGGACTATGGCTACACCTTC. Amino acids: CASSSRDRDYGYTF.

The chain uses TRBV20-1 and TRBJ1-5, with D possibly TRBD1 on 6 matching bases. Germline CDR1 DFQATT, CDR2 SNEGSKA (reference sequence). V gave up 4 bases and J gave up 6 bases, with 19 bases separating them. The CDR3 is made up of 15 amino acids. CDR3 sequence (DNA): TGCAGTGCTATCTTTAAAGGAGGGGGAGGTCAGCCCCAGCATTTT. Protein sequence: CSAIFKGGGGQPQHF.

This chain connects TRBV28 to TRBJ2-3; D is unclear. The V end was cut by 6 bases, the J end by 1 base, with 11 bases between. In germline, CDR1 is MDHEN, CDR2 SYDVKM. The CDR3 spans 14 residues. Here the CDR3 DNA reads TGTGCCAGCAGGCGACTCCTCCGCACAGATACGCAGTATTTT. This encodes CASRRLLRTDTQYF. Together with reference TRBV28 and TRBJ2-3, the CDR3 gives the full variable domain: DVKVTQSSRYLVKRTGEKVFLECVQDMDHENMFWYRQDPGLGLRLIYFSYDVKMKEKGDIPEGYSVSREKKERFSLILESASTNQTSMYLCASRRLLRTDTQYFGPGTRLTVL.

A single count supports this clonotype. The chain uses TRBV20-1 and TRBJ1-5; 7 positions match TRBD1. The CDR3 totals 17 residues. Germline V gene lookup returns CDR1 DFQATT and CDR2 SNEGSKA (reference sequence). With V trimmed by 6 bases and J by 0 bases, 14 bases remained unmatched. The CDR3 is CSANRDSSVNSNQPQHF. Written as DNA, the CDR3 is TGCAGTGCCAACCGGGACAGCAGTGTTAATAGCAATCAGCCCCAGCATTTT.

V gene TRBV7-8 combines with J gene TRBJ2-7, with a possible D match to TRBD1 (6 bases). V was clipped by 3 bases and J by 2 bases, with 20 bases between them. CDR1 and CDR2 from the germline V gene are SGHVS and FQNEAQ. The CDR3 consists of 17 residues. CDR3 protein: CASSLGPTGPGAYEQYF. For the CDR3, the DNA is TGTGCCAGCAGCTTGGGTCCCACAGGGCCCGGAGCCTACGAGCAGTACTTC.

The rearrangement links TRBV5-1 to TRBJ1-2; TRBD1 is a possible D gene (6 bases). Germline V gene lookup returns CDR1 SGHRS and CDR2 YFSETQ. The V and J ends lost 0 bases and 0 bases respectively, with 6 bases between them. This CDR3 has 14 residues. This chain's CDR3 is CASSLEGANYGYTF. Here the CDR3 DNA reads TGCGCCAGCAGCTTGGAGGGGGCTAACTATGGCTACACCTTC.

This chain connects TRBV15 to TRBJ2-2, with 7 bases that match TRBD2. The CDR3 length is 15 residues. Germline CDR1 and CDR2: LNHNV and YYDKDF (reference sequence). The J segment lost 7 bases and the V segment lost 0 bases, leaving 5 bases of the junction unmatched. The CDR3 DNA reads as TGTGCCACCAGCAGAGATGCTAGCGGAGTCGGGGAGCTGTTTTTT. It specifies CATSRDASGVGELFF. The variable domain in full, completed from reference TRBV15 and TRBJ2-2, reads DAMVIQNPRYQVTQFGKPVTLSCSQTLNHNVMYWYQQKSSQAPKLLFHYYDKDFNNEADTPDNFQSRRPNTSFCFLDIRSPGLGDTAMYLCATSRDASGVGELFFGEGSRLTVL.

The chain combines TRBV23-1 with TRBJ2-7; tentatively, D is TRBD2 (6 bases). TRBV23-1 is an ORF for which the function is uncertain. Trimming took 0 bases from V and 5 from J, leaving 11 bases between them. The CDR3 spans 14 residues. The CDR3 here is CASSQSGGRDEQYF. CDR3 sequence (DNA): TGCGCCAGCAGTCAATCGGGAGGAAGGGACGAGCAGTACTTC.

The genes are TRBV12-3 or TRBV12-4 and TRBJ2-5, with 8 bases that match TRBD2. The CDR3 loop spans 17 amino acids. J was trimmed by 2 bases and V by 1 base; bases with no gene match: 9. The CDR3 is CASSLGQVLAAQETQYF. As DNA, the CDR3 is TGTGCCAGCAGTTTAGGGCAGGTACTAGCGGCTCAAGAGACCCAGTACTTC.

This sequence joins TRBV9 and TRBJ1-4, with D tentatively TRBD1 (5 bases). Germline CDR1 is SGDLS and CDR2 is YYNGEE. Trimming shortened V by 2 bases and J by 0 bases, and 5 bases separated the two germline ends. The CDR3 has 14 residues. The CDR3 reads CASSVDTTNEKLFF. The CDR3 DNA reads TGTGCCAGCAGCGTGGACACAACTAATGAAAAACTGTTTTTT. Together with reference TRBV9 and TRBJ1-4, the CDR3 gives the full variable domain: DSGVTQTPKHLITATGQRVTLRCSPRSGDLSVYWYQQSLDQGLQFLIQYYNGEERAKGNILERFSAQQFPDLHSELNLSSLELGDSALYFCASSVDTTNEKLFFGSGTQLSVL.

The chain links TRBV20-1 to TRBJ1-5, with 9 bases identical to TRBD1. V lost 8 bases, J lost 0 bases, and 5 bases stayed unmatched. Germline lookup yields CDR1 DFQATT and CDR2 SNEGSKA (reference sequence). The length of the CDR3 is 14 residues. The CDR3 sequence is CSPRTGDSNQPQHF. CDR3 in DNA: TGCAGTCCTCGGACAGGGGATAGCAATCAGCCCCAGCATTTT.

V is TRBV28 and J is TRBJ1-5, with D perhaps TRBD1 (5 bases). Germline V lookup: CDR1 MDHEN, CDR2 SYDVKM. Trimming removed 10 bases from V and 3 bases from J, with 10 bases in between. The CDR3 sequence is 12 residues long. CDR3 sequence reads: CAISGSNQPQHF. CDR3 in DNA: TGTGCCATCTCAGGGTCCAATCAGCCCCAGCATTTT.

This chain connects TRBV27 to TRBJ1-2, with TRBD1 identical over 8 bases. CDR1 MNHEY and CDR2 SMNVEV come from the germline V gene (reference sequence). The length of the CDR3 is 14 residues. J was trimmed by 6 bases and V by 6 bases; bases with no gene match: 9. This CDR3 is CASRPDRGRNGYTF. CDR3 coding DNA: TGTGCCAGCAGACCCGACAGGGGTCGGAATGGCTACACCTTC.

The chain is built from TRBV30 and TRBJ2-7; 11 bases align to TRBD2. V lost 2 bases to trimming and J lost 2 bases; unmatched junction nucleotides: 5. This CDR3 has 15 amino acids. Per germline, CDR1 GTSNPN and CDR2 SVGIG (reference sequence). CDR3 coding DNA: TGTGCCTGGAGTATTAGCGGGGGGGGCCCCTACGAGCAGTACTTC. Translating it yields CAWSISGGGPYEQYF.

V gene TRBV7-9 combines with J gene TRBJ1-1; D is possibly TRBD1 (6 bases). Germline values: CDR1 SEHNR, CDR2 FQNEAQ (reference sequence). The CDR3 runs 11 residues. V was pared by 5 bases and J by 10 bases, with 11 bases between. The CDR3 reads CASSIGQRAFF. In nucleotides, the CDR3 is TGTGCCAGCAGCATCGGACAGAGAGCTTTCTTT. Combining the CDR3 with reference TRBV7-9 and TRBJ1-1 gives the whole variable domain DTGVSQNPRHKITKRGQNVTFRCDPISEHNRLYWYRQTLGQGPEFLTYFQNEAQLEKSRLLSDRFSAERPKGSFSTLEIQRTEQGDSAMYLCASSIGQRAFFGQGTRLTVV.

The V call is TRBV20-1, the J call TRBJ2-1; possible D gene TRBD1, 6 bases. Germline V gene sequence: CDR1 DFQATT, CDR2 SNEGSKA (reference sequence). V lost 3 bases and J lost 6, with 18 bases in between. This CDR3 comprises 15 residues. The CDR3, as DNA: TGCAGTGCTAGGAATAAACAGGGATTAGGCAATGAGCAGTTCTTC. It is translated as CSARNKQGLGNEQFF.

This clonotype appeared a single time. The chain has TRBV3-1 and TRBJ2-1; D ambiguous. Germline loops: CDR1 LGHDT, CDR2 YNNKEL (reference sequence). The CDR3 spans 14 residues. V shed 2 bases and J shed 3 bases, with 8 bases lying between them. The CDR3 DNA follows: TGTGCCAGCAGCCAACTAGGGAACTACAATGAGCAGTTCTTC. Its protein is CASSQLGNYNEQFF.

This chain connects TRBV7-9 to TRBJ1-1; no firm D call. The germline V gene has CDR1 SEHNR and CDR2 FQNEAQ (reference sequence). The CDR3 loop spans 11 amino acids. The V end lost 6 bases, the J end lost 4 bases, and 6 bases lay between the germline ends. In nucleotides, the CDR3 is TGTGCCAGCAGAGATACCACTGAAGCTTTCTTT. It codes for CASRDTTEAFF.

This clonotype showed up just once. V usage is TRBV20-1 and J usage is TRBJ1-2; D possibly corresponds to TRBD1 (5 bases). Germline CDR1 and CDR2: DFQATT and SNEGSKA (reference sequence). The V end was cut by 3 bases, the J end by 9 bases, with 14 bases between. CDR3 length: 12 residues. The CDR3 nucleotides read TGCAGTGCTAGCCCTGGGGCCTCGCGCTACACCTTC. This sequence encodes CSASPGASRYTF.

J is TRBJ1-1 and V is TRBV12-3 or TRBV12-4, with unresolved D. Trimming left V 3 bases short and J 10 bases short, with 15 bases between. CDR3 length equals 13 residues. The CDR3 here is CASSLRQALGAFF. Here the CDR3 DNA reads TGTGCCAGCAGTTTGCGGCAGGCCCTGGGAGCTTTCTTT.

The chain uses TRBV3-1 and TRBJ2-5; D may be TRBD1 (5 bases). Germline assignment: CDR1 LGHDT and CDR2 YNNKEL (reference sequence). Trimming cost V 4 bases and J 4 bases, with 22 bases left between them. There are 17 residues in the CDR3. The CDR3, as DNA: TGTGCCAGCAGCCCGATGACAGATCCCGACTCGAGAGAGACCCAGTACTTC. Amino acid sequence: CASSPMTDPDSRETQYF.

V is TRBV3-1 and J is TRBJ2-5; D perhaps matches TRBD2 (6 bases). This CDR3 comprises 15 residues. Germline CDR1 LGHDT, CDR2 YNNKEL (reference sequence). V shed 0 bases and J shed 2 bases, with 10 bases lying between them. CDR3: CASSQDVGGQETQYF. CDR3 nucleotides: TGTGCCAGCAGCCAAGATGTGGGGGGTCAAGAGACCCAGTACTTC.

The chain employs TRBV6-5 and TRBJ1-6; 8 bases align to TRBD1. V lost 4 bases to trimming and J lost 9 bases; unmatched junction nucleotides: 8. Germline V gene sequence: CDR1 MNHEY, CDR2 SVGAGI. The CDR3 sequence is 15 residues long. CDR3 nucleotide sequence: TGTGCCAGCAGTTTCGGACAGGGTCTCGGTTCACCCCTCCACTTT. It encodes CASSFGQGLGSPLHF.

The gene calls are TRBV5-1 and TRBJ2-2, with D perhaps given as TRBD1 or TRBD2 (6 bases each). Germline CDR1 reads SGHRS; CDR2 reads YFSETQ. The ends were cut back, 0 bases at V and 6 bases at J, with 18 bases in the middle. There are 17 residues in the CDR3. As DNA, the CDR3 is TGCGCCAGCAGCTTGGGAACCGTCGTAGGGGGGTCCGGGGAGCTGTTTTTT. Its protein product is CASSLGTVVGGSGELFF.